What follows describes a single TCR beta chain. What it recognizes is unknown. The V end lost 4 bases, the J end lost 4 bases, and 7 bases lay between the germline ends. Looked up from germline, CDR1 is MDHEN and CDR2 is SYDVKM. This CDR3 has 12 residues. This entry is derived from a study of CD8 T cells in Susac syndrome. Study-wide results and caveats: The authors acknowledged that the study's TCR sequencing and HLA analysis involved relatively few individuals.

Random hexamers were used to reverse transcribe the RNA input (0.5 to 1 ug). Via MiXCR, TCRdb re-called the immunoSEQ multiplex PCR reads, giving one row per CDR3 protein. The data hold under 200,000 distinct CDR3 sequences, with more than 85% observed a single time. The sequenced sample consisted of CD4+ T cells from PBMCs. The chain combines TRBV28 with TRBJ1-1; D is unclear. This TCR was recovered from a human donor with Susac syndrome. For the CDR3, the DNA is TGTGCCAGCAGTTCTCAGTCCACTGAAGCTTTCTTT. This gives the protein CASSSQSTEAFF.